Below, 24 T cell receptor beta chains from the same sample are listed, as sequenced in a study of blood T cell repertoires in COVID-19. TCRdb keeps only in-frame clones here, not all; method: immunoSEQ multiplex PCR. The table has 150,000 or so clones, around 80% seen once. The source material was PBMCs or T cells enriched from blood (not recorded which). The receptor source for this set is a man aged 45-65 years who had recovered from COVID-19.

The chain has TRBV6-5 and TRBJ1-4; D is undetermined. This CDR3 comprises 13 residues. CDR1 is MNHEY, CDR2 SVGAGI, per germline. V was pared by 8 bases and J by 7 bases, with 14 bases between. CDR3 region: CASCLVGCEKLFF. In nucleotides, the CDR3 is TGTGCCAGCTGCCTTGTCGGTTGTGAAAAACTGTTTTTT.

V gene TRBV30 combines with J gene TRBJ1-1; weak D call: TRBD1 (5 bases). This CDR3 has 15 residues. The V end was cut by 2 bases, the J end by 0 bases, with 13 bases between. Germline V gene data show CDR1 as GTSNPN and CDR2 as SVGIG (reference sequence). The CDR3 is CAWSRSRALNTEAFF. The CDR3 coding sequence is TGTGCCTGGAGTCGGAGCAGGGCCTTGAACACTGAAGCTTTCTTT.

This clone occurred a few times. V and J are TRBV24-1 and TRBJ1-2; 9 bases line up with TRBD1. CDR1 and CDR2 (germline): KGHDR, SFDVKD. This CDR3 contains 17 residues. After removal of 5 bases from V and 5 bases from J, the junction contained 14 bases not matched to a gene. Written as DNA, the CDR3 is TGTGCCACCAGTGCTCCGGGACAGGGTAATGGGAGATATGGCTACACCTTC. This codes for CATSAPGQGNGRYGYTF.

The J gene is TRBJ2-2, the V gene TRBV6-1; no firm D call. Trimming took off 2 bases at V and 7 bases at J, with 17 bases between the two ends. CDR1 is MNHNS, CDR2 SASEGT, per germline. The CDR3 runs 16 residues. Here the CDR3 reads CASSENSLSFGGELFF. The DNA of the CDR3 is TGTGCCAGCAGTGAAAACTCCCTTTCCTTCGGCGGGGAGCTGTTTTTT.

The chain combines TRBV5-1 with TRBJ2-6, with 11 bases lining up with TRBD2. This CDR3 comprises 17 residues. Germline V gives CDR1 SGHRS, CDR2 YFSETQ. V gave up 2 bases and J gave up 2 bases; unmatched junction bases: 3. The CDR3 region has the DNA TGCGCCAGCAGCTTTAGCGGGGGGGCTACTGGGGCCAACGTCCTGACTTTC. It codes for CASSFSGGATGANVLTF. Based on the CDR3 plus reference TRBV5-1 and TRBJ2-6, the full variable domain is KAGVTQTPRYLIKTRGQQVTLSCSPISGHRSVSWYQQTPGQGLQFLFEYFSETQRNKGNFPGRFSGRQFSNSRSEMNVSTLELGDSALYLCASSFSGGATGANVLTFGAGSRLTVL.

The V and J genes are TRBV3-1 (or the pseudogene TRBV3-2) and TRBJ1-3; D remains unclear. This CDR3 has 13 residues. Trimming took off 2 bases at V and 6 bases at J, with 8 bases between the two ends. Per germline, CDR1 LGHDT and CDR2 YNNKEL (reference sequence). The CDR3 here is CASSQWRQNTIYF. CDR3 in DNA: TGTGCCAGCAGCCAATGGCGACAAAACACCATATATTTT.

This rearrangement joins TRBV28 to TRBJ1-5; D not certain. V shed 5 bases and J shed 9 bases, with 11 bases lying between them. CDR3 length: 12 amino acids. Looked up from germline, CDR1 is MDHEN and CDR2 is SYDVKM. Written as DNA, the CDR3 is TGTGCCAGCAGTCTCATTGACTTGCCCCAGCATTTT. Translated: CASSLIDLPQHF.

The chain recombines TRBV19 with TRBJ1-5; 10 nucleotides line up with TRBD1. The ends lost 5 bases at V and 7 bases at J; junction bases unmatched: 5. This CDR3 is 14 amino acids long. Germline CDR1 LNHDA, CDR2 SQIVND (reference sequence). This CDR3 is CASSHGTGVQPQHF. The CDR3 bases are TGTGCCAGTAGTCACGGGACAGGGGTGCAGCCCCAGCATTTT.

The chain employs TRBV27 and TRBJ1-2; TRBD1 is a possible D gene (5 bases). The V gene lost 2 bases and the J gene lost 8 bases, with 12 bases spanning the gap. Germline V CDR1 and CDR2: MNHEY, SMNVEV (reference sequence). The CDR3 has 13 residues. The CDR3 bases are TGTGCCAGCAGTTTACAGGGCCCTCGGGGCTACACCTTC. It specifies CASSLQGPRGYTF.

The chain is built from TRBV24-1 and TRBJ2-7; tentatively, D is TRBD2 (5 bases). With 5 bases removed from V and 7 bases from J, the gap between germline ends came to 20 bases. Germline values: CDR1 KGHDR, CDR2 SFDVKD. This CDR3 region has 15 residues. CDR3 sequence reads: CATSVGHELGGEQYF. The CDR3 coding sequence is TGTGCCACCAGTGTAGGGCACGAACTGGGCGGGGAGCAGTACTTC.

The V and J genes are TRBV27 and TRBJ2-3; no definite D call. V was trimmed by 0 bases and J by 6 bases, leaving 10 bases between them. CDR3 length equals 14 residues. Germline V lookup: CDR1 MNHEY, CDR2 SMNVEV (reference sequence). The CDR3, as DNA: TGTGCCAGCAGTTTATCGAGGAGTGCGGATACGCAGTATTTT. Encoded protein: CASSLSRSADTQYF.

The chain carries TRBV11-1 and TRBJ2-3; D is unresolved. The ends were cut back, 5 bases at V and 4 bases at J, with 13 bases in the middle. The germline V gene encodes CDR1 SGHAT and CDR2 FQDESV (reference sequence). There are 14 residues in the CDR3. For the CDR3, the DNA is TGTGCCAGCAGCCTACAGAAATCACCAGATACGCAGTATTTT. Amino acid sequence: CASSLQKSPDTQYF.

As regards this clone: An end of the junction differs from the germline gene, which may be a read error. The rearrangement links TRBV18 to TRBJ2-7, with TRBD1 identical over 7 bases. The length of the CDR3 is 12 residues. CDR1 KGHSH and CDR2 LQKENI come from the germline V gene. Here the CDR3 DNA reads TGTGCCAGCTCAACTTCCGGGACAGAGAAAAAGTTC. It codes for CASSTSGTEKKF.

The genes are TRBV12-5 and TRBJ2-5; 11 bases map to TRBD1. Trimming removed 6 bases from V and 5 bases from J; junction bases left unmatched: 8. The CDR3 consists of 15 residues. Germline CDR1 and CDR2: LGHNT and FRNRAP. The CDR3 reads CASGHGQGATETQYF. The DNA for the CDR3 is TGTGCTAGTGGACACGGACAGGGGGCTACGGAGACCCAGTACTTC.

This clone is a singleton in its sample. The chain uses TRBV10-3 and TRBJ1-2; 8 bases map to TRBD1. V lost 7 bases, J lost 5 bases, and 9 bases stayed unmatched. The CDR3 totals 14 residues. Per the germline V gene, CDR1 is ENHRY and CDR2 is SYGVKD. CDR3 protein: CAINGQGTDYGYTF. The CDR3 nucleotides read TGTGCCATCAACGGACAGGGAACAGATTATGGCTACACCTTC.

This clone was seen more than once but under ten times. The chain has TRBV5-6 and TRBJ1-5; unclear D gene. Trimming left V 1 base short and J 2 bases short, with 10 bases between. Looked up from germline, CDR1 is SGHDT and CDR2 is YYEEEE. The CDR3 loop spans 15 amino acids. The CDR3 is CASSLLSTGNQPQHF. The CDR3 bases are TGTGCCAGCAGCTTGCTTAGTACGGGCAATCAGCCCCAGCATTTT.

V usage is TRBV25-1 and J usage is TRBJ1-4; TRBD1 matches at 8 bases. The J segment lost 0 bases and the V segment lost 4 bases, leaving 4 bases of the junction unmatched. Germline V gene sequence: CDR1 MGHDK, CDR2 SYGVNS. The length of the CDR3 is 16 residues. The CDR3 DNA sequence: TGTGCCAGCAGTGCTTTACAGGGGGCAACTAATGAAAAACTGTTTTTT. Its translation is CASSALQGATNEKLFF. The full variable domain, in which reference TRBV25-1 and TRBJ1-4 provide the parts outside the CDR3, is EADIYQTPRYLVIGTGKKITLECSQTMGHDKMYWYQQDPGMELHLIHYSYGVNSTEKGDLSSESTVSRIRTEHFPLTLESARPSHTSQYLCASSALQGATNEKLFFGSGTQLSVL.

The rearrangement joins TRBV5-1 to TRBJ1-4; possible D gene TRBD1, 5 bases. CDR1 is SGHRS and CDR2 is YFSETQ in the germline V gene. The V and J ends lost 0 bases and 4 bases respectively, with 10 bases between them. The CDR3 is 15 residues long. CDR3 residues: CASSLEMTDNEKLFF. In DNA, the CDR3 is TGCGCCAGCAGCTTGGAAATGACAGATAATGAAAAACTGTTTTTT.

This clone was observed a few times. J is TRBJ1-1 and V is TRBV2, with TRBD1 as a possible D gene (6 bases). The V gene's germline CDR1 is SNHLY and CDR2 FYNNEI. The length of the CDR3 is 14 residues. Trimming shortened V by 3 bases and J by 1 base, and 9 bases separated the two germline ends. CDR3 sequence reads: CASSEGHPNTEAFF. The CDR3 DNA is TGTGCCAGCAGTGAGGGACACCCGAACACTGAAGCTTTCTTT.

The rearrangement joins TRBV3-1 (or the pseudogene TRBV3-2) to TRBJ2-3; TRBD1 is a possible D gene (5 bases). This CDR3 spans 15 amino acids. V lost 4 bases and J 1 base, leaving 12 bases between the germline ends. The germline CDR1 and CDR2 sequences are LGHDT and YNNKEL (reference sequence). CDR3 residues: CASSLRQGGTDTQYF. CDR3 in DNA: TGTGCCAGCAGCCTCCGGCAGGGCGGCACAGATACGCAGTATTTT.

V and J are TRBV28 and TRBJ2-7; a weak D match, TRBD1 (5 bases). V dropped 8 bases and J dropped 5 bases, with 13 bases sitting between them. The CDR3 has 12 amino acids. CDR1 and CDR2 (germline): MDHEN, SYDVKM. The CDR3 loop is CASANQGHEQYF. The CDR3 DNA reads as TGTGCCAGCGCAAACCAGGGCCACGAGCAGTACTTC.

Details on this clone: Other DNA sequences in this sample translate to the same CDR3. V is TRBV6-1 and J is TRBJ2-7, with D uncertain. Per germline, CDR1 MNHNS and CDR2 SASEGT. V lost 3 bases and J lost 7, with 10 bases in between. The CDR3 is made up of 12 amino acids. The CDR3, as DNA: TGTGCCAGCAGTGAGTTTCCGCGGGAGCAGTACTTC. Protein: CASSEFPREQYF.

The chain employs TRBV7-3 and TRBJ2-3, with 13 bases aligning to TRBD2. Germline V CDR1 and CDR2: SGHTA, FQGTGA. V shed 5 bases, J shed 6 bases, and the junction held 5 bases outside the gene matches. The CDR3 has 15 residues. The CDR3, as DNA: TGTGCCAGCAGCGCAGGGACTAGCGGGACGGATACGCAGTATTTT. Translation: CASSAGTSGTDTQYF.

This chain joins TRBV6-8 and TRBJ2-7; the D gene is possibly TRBD1 (6 bases). The CDR3 extends over 15 amino acids. V lost 2 bases to trimming and J lost 2 bases, with 13 bases between them. The germline V gene has CDR1 MNHGY and CDR2 SAAAGT. The CDR3 is CASSYIAGEAYEQYF. The CDR3 coding sequence is TGTGCCAGCAGTTACATAGCAGGGGAAGCCTACGAGCAGTACTTC.